The source of this T cell receptor beta chain is a study of cytomegalovirus exposure and HLA in healthy donors. CDR3 length: 17 amino acids. V shed 0 bases, J shed 4 bases, and the junction held 12 bases outside the gene matches. In germline, CDR1 is SGHRS, CDR2 YFSETQ. The PCR had 60 Vbeta and 13 Jbeta primers. Repertoires were generated with immunoSEQ multiplex PCR, while TCRdb's copy carries only in-frame clones and drops some. Found here are about 86,000 clones, roughly 77% of them singletons; the top ten hold 14% to 15%. The material sequenced was PBMCs. This chain links TRBV5-1 with TRBJ1-1, with 7 bases identical to TRBD1. The TCR originated in a woman aged 40 to 49 in good health and CMV-seropositive. In DNA form, the CDR3 reads TGCGCCAGCAGCTTGGCCGCGACAGGGCTCGGGATCACTGAAGCTTTCTTT. Its protein is CASSLAATGLGITEAFF.